A single sample gave rise to the 32 T cell receptor beta chains below, sequenced in a study of regulatory T cells in long-lasting Graves disease. Described time point: persistent/refractory GD, antithyroid drugs over 5 years with positive TRAb. From PBMCs, RNA was extracted and then used to make the TCR library. Arm-PCR of CDR3 regions and iRepertoire HTBI primers were the basis on which TCR beta libraries were built. Via MiXCR, TCRdb re-called the multiplex PCR reads, giving one row per CDR3 protein. The table records roughly 430,000 distinct CDR3 sequences, around 23% of them present only once. Sequences were derived from peripheral blood mononuclear cells (PBMCs), sampled when the disease was refractory, from a patient treated with antithyroid drugs. These receptors were obtained from a female donor with Graves disease.

Only a few counts were recorded for this clonotype. The V gene is TRBV27, the J gene TRBJ2-7; D perhaps matches TRBD2 (5 bases). The CDR3 loop spans 14 amino acids. Trimming removed 4 bases from V and 7 bases from J, with 17 bases in between. The germline CDR1 and CDR2 sequences are MNHEY and SMNVEV (reference sequence). This CDR3 reads CASSWSGPKDEQYF. For the CDR3, the DNA is TGTGCCAGCAGTTGGAGCGGCCCCAAGGATGAGCAGTACTTC.

The table lists this clonotype with many counts. The chain uses TRBV12-3 or TRBV12-4 and TRBJ1-5; D may be TRBD1 (6 bases). CDR3 length: 16 residues. Trimming left V 5 bases short and J 7 bases short, with 21 bases between. The CDR3 nucleotides are TGTGCCAGCAGTCTTTTCGGAAGCAGGGGACGACAGCCCCAGCATTTT. Protein product: CASSLFGSRGRQPQHF.

This clonotype was detected many times. V is TRBV5-1 and J is TRBJ2-1; 10 bases are shared with TRBD1. Looked up from germline, CDR1 is SGHRS and CDR2 is YFSETQ. V lost 0 bases and J lost 8; bases outside the gene matches: 2. CDR3 length equals 14 residues. Written as DNA, the CDR3 is TGCGCCAGCAGCTTGGGACAGGGGGCCTATGAGCAGTTCTTC. Its translation: CASSLGQGAYEQFF.

This clonotype has a handful of counts. The gene calls are TRBV20-1 and TRBJ1-4, with unresolved D. This CDR3 comprises 14 residues. V shed 4 bases and J shed 6 bases, with 15 bases lying between them. Per the germline V gene, CDR1 is DFQATT and CDR2 is SNEGSKA (reference sequence). The CDR3 reads CSATRPLDYEKLFF. DNA for the CDR3: TGCAGTGCTACCCGACCGTTAGACTATGAAAAACTGTTTTTT.

In this sample, this clonotype turned up many times. This sequence joins TRBV6-2 or TRBV6-3 and TRBJ2-5; possibly TRBD2 for D (5 bases). The CDR3 has 14 residues. The V gene lost 5 bases and the J gene lost 7 bases, with 17 bases spanning the gap. CDR1 and CDR2 (germline): MNHEY, SVGEGT. DNA for the CDR3: TGTGCCAGCAGTGAAGGGCGAGGGCCGGCGACCCAGTACTTC. It encodes CASSEGRGPATQYF.

This clonotype was seen just once. This may be a read error: a much more frequent sequence differs by one nucleotide. V and J are TRBV27 and TRBJ1-5; D is perhaps TRBD1 (5 bases). The CDR3 covers 18 residues. Trimming left V 5 bases short and J 2 bases short, with 22 bases between. The germline V gene has CDR1 MNHEY and CDR2 SMNVEV (reference sequence). CDR3 DNA: TGTGCCAGCAGTCCGTACGGCAGGGAGGTCTTTGGCAATCAGCCCCAGCATTTT. Translated: CASSPYGREVFGNQPQHF.

This clonotype has a count of ten or more. The chain links TRBV19 to TRBJ1-2; D is perhaps TRBD1 (6 bases). Trimming left V 3 bases short and J 8 bases short, with 16 bases between. Germline V gene lookup returns CDR1 LNHDA and CDR2 SQIVND (reference sequence). This CDR3 is 14 amino acids long. The CDR3 spells CASSIGGGSDGYTF. The CDR3 coding sequence is TGTGCCAGTAGTATCGGAGGGGGTTCGGACGGCTACACCTTC.

The J gene is TRBJ1-3, the V gene TRBV5-6; D not certain. CDR3 length: 16 amino acids. Germline V gene data show CDR1 as SGHDT and CDR2 as YYEEEE. Trimming removed 6 bases from V and 2 bases from J, with 18 bases in between. CDR3 loop: CASTQLDVRAGNTIYF. The DNA for the CDR3 is TGTGCCAGCACCCAACTTGACGTAAGAGCTGGAAACACCATATATTTT. Filled out from reference TRBV5-6 and TRBJ1-3, the complete variable domain reads DAGVTQSPTHLIKTRGQQVTLRCSPKSGHDTVSWYQQALGQGPQFIFQYYEEEERQRGNFPDRFSGHQFPNYSSELNVNALLLGDSALYLCASTQLDVRAGNTIYFGEGSWLTVV.

The table lists this clonotype with a few counts. This chain links TRBV2 with TRBJ2-1, with a weak D call TRBD2 (6 bases). The CDR3 spans 19 residues. Per the germline V gene, CDR1 is SNHLY and CDR2 is FYNNEI. V was pared by 4 bases and J by 3 bases, with 25 bases between. The CDR3 sequence is CASSGLIGSVGSSYNEQFF. The CDR3 coding sequence is TGTGCCAGCAGTGGATTAATAGGCAGTGTCGGGAGTAGCTACAATGAGCAGTTCTTC.

J is TRBJ2-7 and V is TRBV28; D assignment may be TRBD1 or TRBD2 (5 bases each). V lost 4 bases and J lost 4, with 14 bases in between. The length of the CDR3 is 14 residues. Germline loops: CDR1 MDHEN, CDR2 SYDVKM. For the CDR3, the DNA is TGTGCCAGCAGTTCCCCCCAGGGAGCGTACGAGCAGTACTTC. The encoded protein is CASSSPQGAYEQYF.

The chain joins TRBV27 to TRBJ1-5; 8 positions match TRBD1. The CDR3 sequence is 15 residues long. V shed 4 bases, J shed 4 bases, and the junction held 6 bases outside the gene matches. Per germline, CDR1 MNHEY and CDR2 SMNVEV (reference sequence). The CDR3 DNA sequence: TGTGCCAGCAGTTACTTAGACAGGGGTAATCAGCCCCAGCATTTT. Protein product: CASSYLDRGNQPQHF.

V gene TRBV30 combines with J gene TRBJ1-1, with no clear D. CDR1 and CDR2 (germline): GTSNPN, SVGIG (reference sequence). Trimming removed 0 bases from V and 1 base from J, with 6 bases in between. CDR3 length equals 13 residues. The CDR3 bases are TGTGCCTGGAGTGTTATCGCGAACACTGAAGCTTTCTTT. Translation gives CAWSVIANTEAFF.

In this sample, this clonotype turned up many times. The rearrangement joins TRBV20-1 to TRBJ2-5, with D tentatively TRBD2 (6 bases). Germline V gene data show CDR1 as DFQATT and CDR2 as SNEGSKA (reference sequence). There are 10 residues in the CDR3. CDR3 nucleotides: TGCTCCAGCGCGGGGGAGACCCAGTACTTC. As protein: CSSAGETQYF.

This clonotype was seen ten or more times. The gene calls are TRBV2 and TRBJ2-5; no firm D call. V dropped 7 bases and J dropped 0 bases, with 9 bases sitting between them. CDR1 SNHLY and CDR2 FYNNEI come from the germline V gene. The CDR3 is 13 residues long. CDR3 sequence: CASNRVDQETQYF. As DNA, the CDR3 is TGTGCCAGCAACCGCGTCGACCAAGAGACCCAGTACTTC.

This clonotype was recorded a few times. The V gene is TRBV19, the J gene TRBJ2-7, with a possible D match to TRBD1 (6 bases). The length of the CDR3 is 15 residues. V lost 3 bases and J lost 2, with 14 bases in between. CDR1 and CDR2 (germline): LNHDA, SQIVND (reference sequence). The CDR3, as DNA: TGTGCCAGTAGTATTCCTGGGACACCGCCCTACGAGCAGTACTTC. Its translation is CASSIPGTPPYEQYF. Full variable domain (remainder filled in from reference TRBV19 and TRBJ2-7): DGGITQSPKYLFRKEGQNVTLSCEQNLNHDAMYWYRQDPGQGLRLIYYSQIVNDFQKGDIAEGYSVSREKKESFPLTVTSAQKNPTAFYLCASSIPGTPPYEQYFGPGTRLTVT.

The table lists this clonotype with many counts. The V call is TRBV27, the J call TRBJ2-7; 9 nucleotides align to TRBD2. In germline, CDR1 is MNHEY, CDR2 SMNVEV (reference sequence). The length of the CDR3 is 15 residues. J lost 4 bases, V lost 5 bases, and 9 bases had no gene match. The CDR3 protein is CASSLRGSGSYEQYF. The CDR3 DNA follows: TGTGCCAGCAGTCTCCGCGGTAGCGGGAGTTACGAGCAGTACTTC.

The V and J genes are TRBV27 and TRBJ2-4, with TRBD2 matching over 9 bases. CDR3 size: 19 residues. Per the germline V gene, CDR1 is MNHEY and CDR2 is SMNVEV (reference sequence). V was pared by 1 base and J by 0 bases, with 10 bases of the junction left unmatched. In DNA, the CDR3 is TGTGCCAGCAGTTTATGGGCTAGCGGGATGAATATAGCCAAAAACATTCAGTACTTC. This encodes CASSLWASGMNIAKNIQYF.

This clonotype was seen many times. The CDR3 is CASIDRGNTGELFF. The CDR3 DNA reads TGTGCCAGCATTGACAGGGGGAACACCGGGGAGCTGTTTTTT. The chain joins TRBV2 to TRBJ2-2; 8 bases are a match to TRBD1. The V segment lost 7 bases and the J segment 1 base; nucleotides outside the gene matches: 2. CDR3 length: 14 amino acids. Germline CDR1 and CDR2: SNHLY and FYNNEI.

This clonotype was detected many times. This sequence joins TRBV28 and TRBJ1-2; D unclear. V was shortened by 3 bases and J by 8 bases, with 10 bases between the two germline ends. The CDR3 sequence is 12 residues long. Germline assignment: CDR1 MDHEN and CDR2 SYDVKM. The CDR3 loop is CASSFPGGGYTF. CDR3 sequence (DNA): TGTGCCAGCAGTTTCCCCGGTGGAGGCTACACCTTC.

This clonotype was counted at least ten times. The genes are TRBV13 and TRBJ2-2, with D maybe TRBD1 (6 bases). V lost 5 bases, J lost 4 bases, and 8 bases lay in between. CDR1 PRHDT and CDR2 FYEKMQ come from the germline V gene (reference sequence). The CDR3 has 13 amino acids. This CDR3 reads CASSTGTTGELFF. The CDR3 DNA follows: TGTGCCAGCAGCACAGGGACCACCGGGGAGCTGTTTTTT.

As to this clonotype: Being one base from a much bigger clone, this may be a read error. The rearrangement joins TRBV20-1 to TRBJ2-2; D not certain. The germline V gene has CDR1 DFQATT and CDR2 SNEGSKA (reference sequence). This CDR3 region has 16 residues. V shed 0 bases and J shed 1 base, with 12 bases lying between them. The CDR3 here is CSARDHPSENTGELFF. The DNA for the CDR3 is TGCAGTGCTAGAGATCACCCTTCGGAGAACACCGGGGAGCTGTTTTTT.

The CDR3 nucleotides are TGTGCCAGCAGCCAACCAGGGAGAGGGACTGAAGCTTTCTTT. Amino acid sequence: CASSQPGRGTEAFF. The chain couples TRBV3-1 to TRBJ1-1; possible D gene TRBD1, 5 bases. In germline, CDR1 is LGHDT, CDR2 YNNKEL (reference sequence). This CDR3 comprises 14 residues. Trimming removed 2 bases at V and 5 bases at J, with 12 bases between.

At least ten counts were recorded for this clonotype. The chain recombines TRBV28 with TRBJ2-5; D might be TRBD1 (6 bases). The CDR3 covers 13 residues. Per germline, CDR1 MDHEN and CDR2 SYDVKM. Trimming stripped 6 bases from V and 5 bases from J, with 13 bases between. The CDR3 spells CASSTGSLETQYF. In DNA form, the CDR3 reads TGTGCCAGCAGCACAGGGTCTTTGGAGACCCAGTACTTC.

Only a few counts were recorded for this clonotype. The chain is built from TRBV6-2 or TRBV6-3 and TRBJ2-7; 11 positions match TRBD1. The germline CDR1 and CDR2 sequences are MNHEY and SVGEGT. The CDR3 sequence is 18 residues long. With 4 bases clipped from V and 3 bases from J, the junction kept 14 bases outside the gene matches. The CDR3 loop is CASSFGQGAQKGVYEQYF. CDR3 DNA: TGTGCCAGCAGTTTCGGACAGGGGGCGCAGAAAGGGGTCTACGAGCAGTACTTC.

This clonotype has a handful of counts. The chain links TRBV12-3 or TRBV12-4 to TRBJ2-1; TRBD1 is a possible D gene (5 bases). Trimming removed 9 bases at V and 6 bases at J, with 12 bases between. This CDR3 is 12 amino acids long. The CDR3 DNA follows: TGTGCCAGTACAGGACCCCTCAATGAGCAGTTCTTC. Translating gives CASTGPLNEQFF.

This clonotype was counted at least ten times. The chain uses TRBV7-2 and TRBJ2-7; 7 nucleotides agree with TRBD2. The V gene's germline CDR1 is SGHTA and CDR2 FQGNSA. The CDR3 extends over 15 amino acids. V trimming: 3 bases; J trimming: 1 base; junction bases outside the gene matches: 6. This CDR3 is CASSFGTSASYEQYF. The CDR3 nucleotides read TGTGCCAGCAGCTTTGGTACTAGCGCGTCCTACGAGCAGTACTTC.

The genes are TRBV14 and TRBJ2-7; D is uncertain. CDR1 is SGHDN and CDR2 is FVKESK in the germline V gene. The CDR3 extends over 14 amino acids. With 1 base removed from V and 0 bases from J, the gap between germline ends came to 7 bases. The CDR3 nucleotides are TGTGCCAGCAGCCAAGGTAGACACTCCTACGAGCAGTACTTC. This encodes CASSQGRHSYEQYF. The full variable domain, completed using reference TRBV14 and TRBJ2-7, is EAGVTQFPSHSVIEKGQTVTLRCDPISGHDNLYWYRRVMGKEIKFLLHFVKESKQDESGMPNNRFLAERTGGTYSTLKVQPAELEDSGVYFCASSQGRHSYEQYFGPGTRLTVT.

This chain connects TRBV19 to TRBJ1-6; 7 bases are shared with TRBD1. The CDR3 is made up of 17 amino acids. The germline V gene encodes CDR1 LNHDA and CDR2 SQIVND (reference sequence). After removal of 3 bases from V and 2 bases from J, the junction contained 7 bases not matched to a gene. CDR3 DNA sequence: TGTGCCAGTAGTATCGGGTACAGGGGCACCTATAATTCACCCCTCCACTTT. This translates into CASSIGYRGTYNSPLHF.

Many counts were recorded for this clonotype. V is TRBV28 and J is TRBJ2-2; the D is unclear. The CDR3 has 14 residues. Per germline, CDR1 MDHEN and CDR2 SYDVKM. The V gene lost 2 bases and the J gene lost 5 bases, with 9 bases spanning the gap. The CDR3 coding sequence is TGTGCCAGCAGTTTACTGTCGACGACCGGGGAGCTGTTTTTT. This gives the protein CASSLLSTTGELFF.

There are a few counts of this clonotype. This chain's CDR3 is CASSLAQGRFTEAFF. Here the CDR3 DNA reads TGTGCCAGCAGCTTAGCGCAGGGTAGATTCACTGAAGCTTTCTTT. This chain links TRBV7-9 with TRBJ1-1; tentative D call: TRBD1 (5 bases). V was pared by 0 bases and J by 4 bases, with 12 bases between. The CDR3 has 15 residues. Germline CDR1 is SEHNR and CDR2 is FQNEAQ (reference sequence).

This clonotype was found many times. The chain couples TRBV20-1 to TRBJ2-2, with 9 bases lining up with TRBD2. Germline values: CDR1 DFQATT, CDR2 SNEGSKA (reference sequence). V was clipped by 4 bases and J by 2 bases; unmatched bases: 5. The CDR3 covers 15 residues. The CDR3: CSAMTGTSNTGELFF. DNA for the CDR3: TGCAGTGCTATGACCGGGACTAGCAACACCGGGGAGCTGTTTTTT.

The sample holds a few counts of this clonotype. V usage is TRBV10-3 and J usage is TRBJ1-2; a possible D gene is TRBD1 (5 bases). This CDR3 has 15 amino acids. CDR1 is ENHRY, CDR2 SYGVKD, per germline. Trimming took 0 bases from V and 0 from J, leaving 8 bases between them. The CDR3 region is CAISESREANYGYTF. The CDR3, as DNA: TGTGCCATCAGTGAGTCCAGGGAGGCTAACTATGGCTACACCTTC.